This TCR beta chain appears in the sequencing data of a study of blood T cell repertoires in COVID-19. Study summary: Spain, Italy and the United States supplied samples that represented acute and convalescent COVID-19.

As originally analysed: Reference gene primer amplification gave nucleated cell count estimates. Generated by immunoSEQ multiplex PCR, the TCRdb table keeps only in-frame clones and is missing some. For V, J and clone size, that table is used; D and trimming come from the DNA. Among 200,000 to 250,000 clones listed, approximately 78% were seen once. CDR1 is SQVTM and CDR2 is ANQGSEA in the germline V gene. The CDR3 contains 15 residues. Trimming took 5 bases from V and 2 from J, leaving 16 bases between them. Participants reported their clinical history, and cohort assignment relied on those reports. Material: PBMCs or T cells enriched from blood (not recorded which). The sequence was collected from a man in his forties who had recovered from COVID-19. This chain links TRBV29-1 with TRBJ2-1; D perhaps matches TRBD2 (6 bases). The DNA for the CDR3 is TGCAGCGTTTCTACCGGGACTCCAACCTACAATGAGCAGTTCTTC. Protein product: CSVSTGTPTYNEQFF.